The present T cell receptor beta chain was sequenced within a study of follicular helper T cells after annual influenza vaccination. Study summary: Across the 2013-2014, 2014-2015 and 2015-2016 vaccination seasons, some subjects were resampled.

General study findings and limits: Productive TCRB sequences came from only roughly 9.5-22% of cells. ICOS-CD38- cTfh most often held earlier Day 7 ICOS+CD38+ clones.

About this clone: The antigen remains undetermined.

Trimming at V came to 0 bases and at J to 6 bases, leaving 15 bases not matched to a gene. CDR1 is MNHEY, CDR2 SMNVEV, per germline (reference sequence). The CDR3 sequence is 18 residues long. Method: immunoSEQ multiplex PCR; TCRdb's copy keeps in-frame clones and lacks some. The sample holds around 7,000 clones, approximately 78% seen once. Sample time point: 2015-2016 season, 7 days after influenza vaccination. The sample in question was CXCR5- memory CD4+ T cells sorted from blood, obtained 7 days after influenza vaccination. V is TRBV27 and J is TRBJ2-3; 7 bases line up with TRBD2. The source of this sequence is an adult who received the influenza vaccine. The CDR3 reads CASSLSSVRAVGGDTQYF. DNA of the CDR3: TGTGCCAGCAGTTTATCGTCCGTGCGAGCGGTCGGGGGGGATACGCAGTATTTT.